This is a list of T cell receptor beta chains from one sample in a study of blood T cell repertoires in COVID-19. Assay used: immunoSEQ multiplex PCR; TCRdb lists only in-frame clones, some missing. The data show roughly 80,000 clones, 70% to 90% seen once. The sample comprised peripheral blood. The receptors derive from a woman aged 80 or over with active or convalescent COVID-19. The CDR3 runs from the conserved cysteine through the conserved F or W. The D gene is left open where the match is weak. Only part of the rows carry a size: once, few, many, or a class if the clone is expanded.

TRBJ2-1,-,TRBV7-9,TRBD1,CASRPGGESEQFF,TGTGCCAGCAGACCAGGGGGCGAAAGTGAGCAGTTCTTC
TRBJ2-3,-,TRBV7-2,-,CASSLGPGEVDTQYF,TGTGCCAGCAGCTTAGGACCGGGAGAGGTAGATACGCAGTATTTT
TRBJ1-6,-,TRBV27,TRBD1,CASSPGTGGANSPLHF,TGTGCCAGCAGTCCCGGGACAGGGGGCGCAAATTCACCCCTCCACTTT
TRBJ2-7,-,TRBV7-2,TRBD2,CASSSWTSGNSYEQYF,TGTGCCAGCAGCTCATGGACTAGCGGGAACTCCTACGAGCAGTACTTC
TRBJ2-7,-,TRBV6-2/TRBV6-3,-,CASSYSEGHGAYEQYF,TGTGCCAGCAGTTACTCAGAGGGACATGGGGCCTACGAGCAGTACTTC
TRBJ2-2,-,TRBV15,-,CATSRDKGGRTGELFF,TGTGCCACCAGCAGAGATAAGGGGGGGCGAACCGGGGAGCTGTTTTTT
TRBJ1-2,-,TRBV6-1,TRBD1,CASSGQTGRYGYTF,TGTGCCAGCAGTGGCCAGACAGGGCGCTATGGCTACACCTTC
TRBJ2-1,few,TRBV7-2,-,CASSLTWTINEQFF,TGTGCCAGCAGCTTAACTTGGACTATCAATGAGCAGTTCTTC
TRBJ2-1,-,TRBV7-7,-,CASSFRVYNEQFF,TGTGCTAGCAGCTTCCGGGTTTACAATGAGCAGTTCTTC
TRBJ2-3,-,TRBV6-5,-,CASADSGADTQYF,TGTGCCAGCGCGGACTCCGGCGCAGATACGCAGTATTTT
TRBJ1-6,few,TRBV2,TRBD1,CASSESGTGSSPLHF,TGTGCCAGCAGTGAGTCTGGGACAGGGAGTTCACCCCTCCACTTT
TRBJ2-3,-,TRBV6-5,TRBD2,CASRLLGGGTDTQYF,TGTGCCAGCAGACTCCTTGGGGGGGGCACAGATACGCAGTATTTT
TRBJ2-7,-,TRBV21-1,-,CASSKETGWSSYEQYF,TGTGCCAGCAGCAAGGAAACAGGGTGGAGCTCCTACGAGCAGTACTTC
TRBJ2-4,-,TRBV19,TRBD2,CATRLAGVQNIQYF,TGTGCCACAAGACTAGCGGGAGTTCAAAACATTCAGTACTTC
TRBJ2-5,-,TRBV20-1,-,CSAILETQYF,TGCAGTGCAATATTAGAGACCCAGTACTTC
TRBJ2-1,-,TRBV9,-,CASSVALSGTGHNEQFF,TGTGCCAGCAGCGTAGCCCTTAGCGGGACAGGGCACAATGAGCAGTTCTTC
TRBJ2-5,-,TRBV7-2,-,CASSLPLQRGETQYF,TGTGCCAGCAGCTTACCCTTACAAAGGGGGGAGACCCAGTACTTC
TRBJ2-1,-,TRBV5-4,TRBD1,CASSFAGGIEQFF,TGTGCCAGCAGCTTTGCAGGGGGCATTGAGCAGTTCTTC
TRBJ2-7,-,TRBV10-1,-,CASSGPKKDTYEQYF,TGCGCCAGCAGTGGGCCAAAGAAAGATACCTACGAGCAGTACTTC
TRBJ2-3,-,TRBV2,TRBD2,CASSERLAGGPGSTDTQYF,TGTGCCAGCAGTGAACGACTAGCGGGAGGGCCGGGAAGCACAGATACGCAGTATTTT
TRBJ1-1,-,TRBV6-5,-,CASSLTPNTEAFF,TGTGCCAGCAGTTTGACACCTAACACTGAAGCTTTCTTT
TRBJ1-4,once,TRBV6-1,TRBD1,CASSELGQGGKLFF,TGTGCCAGCAGTGAGCTAGGACAGGGAGGGAAACTGTTTTTT
TRBJ2-7,-,TRBV5-3,-,CARSPRVLYEQYF,TGTGCCAGAAGCCCCAGGGTTCTATACGAGCAGTACTTC
TRBJ2-5,-,TRBV5-1,-,CASSAQVYQETQYF,TGCGCCAGCAGCGCACAGGTTTACCAAGAGACCCAGTACTTC
TRBJ2-5,once,TRBV11-2,TRBD2,CASSHLRTSGTRGETQYF,TGTGCCAGCAGCCATCTAAGGACTAGCGGGACCAGAGGGGAGACCCAGTACTTC
TRBJ1-1,-,TRBV11-1,-,CASSFRQATTEAFF,TGTGCCAGCAGCTTTAGACAGGCGACCACTGAAGCTTTCTTT
TRBJ1-5,-,TRBV16,-,CASSQQGNSNQPQHF,TGTGCCAGCAGCCAACAGGGTAATAGCAATCAGCCCCAGCATTTT
TRBJ2-4,-,TRBV12-3/TRBV12-4,TRBD2,CASVSGGRDIQYF,TGTGCCAGCGTTAGCGGGGGGAGGGACATTCAGTACTTC
TRBJ1-6,-,TRBV27,TRBD1,CASARTGVNNSPLHF,TGTGCCAGCGCGAGGACAGGGGTTAATAATTCACCCCTCCACTTT
TRBJ1-4,-,TRBV28,TRBD1,CASSWSGQGSEKLFF,TGTGCCAGCAGTTGGTCGGGACAGGGGAGTGAAAAACTGTTTTTT
TRBJ2-7,-,TRBV7-9,-,CASSPFDTPSSEQYF,TGTGCCAGCAGCCCGTTTGACACCCCCTCCTCCGAGCAGTACTTC
TRBJ1-6,-,TRBV19,-,CASSPGPNSPLHF,TGTGCCAGTAGCCCAGGTCCCAATTCACCCCTCCACTTT
TRBJ1-6,-,TRBV9,TRBD1,CASSTEDRANSPLHF,TGTGCCAGCAGCACCGAAGACAGGGCCAATTCACCCCTCCACTTT
TRBJ2-3,-,TRBV3-1/TRBV3-2,-,CASNLHGSDTQYF,TGTGCCAGCAATCTCCACGGTTCAGATACGCAGTATTTT
TRBJ2-5,-,TRBV6-5,TRBD2,CASRRGLAGTPQYF,TGTGCCAGCAGACGCGGACTAGCGGGGACCCCCCAGTACTTC
TRBJ2-3,-,TRBV3-1/TRBV3-2,TRBD2,CASTRGGGGGDTQYF,TGTGCCAGCACCCGAGGGGGCGGGGGGGGAGATACGCAGTATTTT
TRBJ1-2,-,TRBV19,-,CASMPGPGSYGYTF,TGTGCCAGTATGCCGGGACCCGGGAGCTATGGCTACACCTTC
TRBJ2-7,-,TRBV30,TRBD2,CAWGGLAGYYEQYF,TGTGCCTGGGGGGGACTAGCGGGTTACTACGAGCAGTACTTC
TRBJ2-1,once,TRBV2,TRBD2,CASKGSPGGVGWNNEQFF,TGTGCCAGCAAAGGAAGCCCGGGAGGGGTGGGGTGGAACAATGAGCAGTTCTTC
TRBJ2-2,-,TRBV28,-,CASSLQGTGELFF,TGTGCCAGCAGTTTACAGGGGACCGGGGAGCTGTTTTTT
TRBJ2-1,-,TRBV11-2,-,CASTNGRKGDEQFF,TGTGCCAGCACCAATGGACGGAAAGGGGATGAGCAGTTCTTC
TRBJ1-5,-,TRBV2,-,CASSRGYQPQHF,TGTGCCAGCAGTAGGGGATACCAGCCCCAGCATTTT
TRBJ1-6,-,TRBV6-6,-,CASSSDSDSPLHF,TGTGCCAGCAGTTCGGACAGCGATTCACCCCTCCACTTT
TRBJ2-1,-,TRBV6-2/TRBV6-3,-,CASSQGPALHNEQFF,TGTGCCAGCAGTCAGGGGCCCGCACTTCACAATGAGCAGTTCTTC
TRBJ1-6,-,TRBV5-5,-,CASSATVSNSPLHF,TGTGCCAGCAGCGCGACAGTCTCTAATTCACCCCTCCACTTT
TRBJ2-3,-,TRBV4-1,TRBD2,CASSQDSGLGSYTQYF,TGCGCCAGCAGCCAAGATTCGGGACTAGGATCATATACGCAGTATTTT
TRBJ2-3,-,TRBV11-2,-,CASSLAGGGTDTQYF,TGTGCCAGCAGCTTAGCTGGCGGGGGCACAGATACGCAGTATTTT
TRBJ2-3,few,TRBV5-8,TRBD2,CASSLAGSSGGARADTQYF,TGTGCCAGCAGCTTGGCCGGGTCTAGCGGGGGGGCCAGGGCAGATACGCAGTATTTT
TRBJ1-6,once,TRBV5-1,TRBD1,CASSLAGQGRSPLHF,TGCGCCAGCAGCTTGGCGGGACAGGGACGTTCACCCCTCCACTTT
TRBJ1-5,-,TRBV28,-,CASSLDTGWDVNQPQHF,TGTGCCAGCAGTTTAGATACAGGGTGGGACGTAAATCAGCCCCAGCATTTT
TRBJ2-5,-,TRBV30,TRBD2,CAWNSGGETQYF,TGTGCCTGGAATTCGGGGGGGGAGACCCAGTACTTC